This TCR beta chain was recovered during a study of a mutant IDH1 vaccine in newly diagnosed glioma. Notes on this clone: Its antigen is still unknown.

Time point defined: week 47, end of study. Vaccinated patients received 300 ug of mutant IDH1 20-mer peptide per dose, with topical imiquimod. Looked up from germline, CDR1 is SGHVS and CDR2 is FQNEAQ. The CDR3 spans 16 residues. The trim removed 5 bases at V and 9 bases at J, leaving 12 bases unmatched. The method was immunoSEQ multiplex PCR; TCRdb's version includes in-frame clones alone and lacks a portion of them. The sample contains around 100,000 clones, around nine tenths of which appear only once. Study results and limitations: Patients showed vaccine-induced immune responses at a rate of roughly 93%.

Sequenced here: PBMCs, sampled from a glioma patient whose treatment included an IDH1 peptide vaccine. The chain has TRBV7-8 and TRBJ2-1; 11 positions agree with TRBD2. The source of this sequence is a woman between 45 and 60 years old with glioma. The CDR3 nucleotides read TGTGCCAGCAGCGCATTTAGCGGGAGGGCCGGGAGTGAGCAGTTCTTC. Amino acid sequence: CASSAFSGRAGSEQFF.